The rows below give T cell receptor beta chains drawn from one sample of a study of CD8+CD57+ T cells in acquired aplastic anemia. TCRdb used MiXCR to reprocess the reads, holding one entry per CDR3 protein. The repertoire has approximately 260,000 distinct CDR3 sequences, approximately 80% of them found once; the top ten carry less than 50%. Sequenced: sorted CD4+, CD8+, or CD8+CD57+ T cells (not recorded which) from PBMCs. The source of these receptors is a human donor with aplastic anemia. The CDR3 runs from the conserved cysteine through the conserved F or W. Each record gives: D gene, J gene, clone size, V gene, CDR3 DNA, CDR3 protein. D genes are given only for firm matches. Not every row has a clone size; where given, it reads once, few, many or a size class.

>NA|TRBJ1-6|NA|TRBV20-1
TGCAGTGCTAGGCAGGCCGGCTCCTATAATTCACCCCTCCACTTT
CSARQAGSYNSPLHF
>NA|TRBJ1-1|NA|TRBV20-1
TGCAGTGCTAGTAGCGGGGACGGGGGCAACACTGAAGCTTTCTTT
CSASSGDGGNTEAFF
>NA|TRBJ1-1|NA|TRBV19
TGTGCCAGTAGCCATCCCCAAGATGGATTGGAAGCTTTCTTT
CASSHPQDGLEAFF
>TRBD2|TRBJ2-5|NA|TRBV7-9
TGTGCCACCAGCAGAGGAAGCGGGGGAGGGAGCGAGTACTTC
CATSRGSGGGSEYF
>NA|TRBJ1-2|once|TRBV11-1
TGTGCCAGCAGCTTAGCGTTACAGTCAAACTATGGCTACACCTTC
CASSLALQSNYGYTF
>NA|TRBJ2-1|NA|TRBV2
TGTGCCAGCGGCGTCTCGGGGACACATACTCAGCAGTTCTTC
CASGVSGTHTQQFF
>TRBD2|TRBJ2-3|NA|TRBV7-9
TGTGCCAGCGGGGGCGGGGGGGCCGCTACGAAGTATTTT
CASGGGGAATKYF
>TRBD1|TRBJ2-7|NA|TRBV9
TGTGCCAGCAGCGTAGCCCGACAGGGGGCGAGGAACGAGCAGTACTTC
CASSVARQGARNEQYF
>NA|TRBJ1-6|NA|TRBV7-9
TGTGCCGGACAGTGGGCTAGGGAGACCCAGCACTTCGGGTTT
CAGQWARETQHFGF
>NA|TRBJ2-5|NA|TRBV7-2
TGTGCCAACGGTATTGCAGCGTACCCAGCGACCCAGTACTTC
CANGIAAYPATQYF
>NA|TRBJ1-5|NA|TRBV19
TGTGCCAGTAGTATCGCAGATGATCAGCCCCAGCATTTT
CASSIADDQPQHF
>NA|TRBJ2-7|NA|TRBV7-2
TGTGCCAGCAGCTTAAACAGCATACGGGAGCAGTACTTC
CASSLNSIREQYF
>TRBD2|TRBJ2-7|NA|TRBV2
TGTGCCAGCAGGGCTAGCGGGGGCCTGCCCCAGGTGCAGTACTTC
CASRASGGLPQVQYF
>NA|TRBJ2-1|NA|TRBV19
TGTGCCAGTAGTATAGGGAGCGGAGCCGACAAGGAGCAGTTGTTCTTC
CASSIGSGADKEQLFF
>NA|TRBJ2-5|NA|TRBV7-3
TGTGCCGCCACCAGAGGCGCCAACGACGTTAACCACTACTTC
CAATRGANDVNHYF
>NA|TRBJ2-1|NA|TRBV7-8
TGTGCCAGCAGCCCACATGTCGAGCAGTTCTTC
CASSPHVEQFF
>TRBD2|TRBJ2-1|NA|TRBV2
TGTGCCAGCAGCGTACCTAGCGGGGGGGGGATCAATGAGCAGTTCTTC
CASSVPSGGGINEQFF
>TRBD2|TRBJ2-1|once|TRBV7-2
TGTGCCAGCAGCTTTCATACAGGCGGGGGGAGCGTTGCGCAGTTCTTC
CASSFHTGGGSVAQFF
>TRBD1|TRBJ1-2|NA|TRBV12-3/TRBV12-4
TGTGCCAGCAGTCCGGACAGGGACTATGGCTACACCTTC
CASSPDRDYGYTF
>NA|TRBJ1-2|once|TRBV2
TGTGCCAGCAGTGATGCGGGGATCCATGACCATTTCTTCACCTTC
CASSDAGIHDHFFTF
>NA|TRBJ2-1|NA|TRBV19
TGTGCCAGTAGTATTAGAGGCGGGGCGAACAATGAGCAGTTCTTC
CASSIRGGANNEQFF
>TRBD2|TRBJ2-7|NA|TRBV20-1
TGCAGTGCTAGATTGGCGGGGACTACGGAGGAGCAGTACTTC
CSARLAGTTEEQYF
>NA|TRBJ2-1|NA|TRBV5-6
TGTGCCAGCAGCTGGGCAGGGGCCTACAATGAGCAGTTCTTC
CASSWAGAYNEQFF
>NA|TRBJ1-1|NA|TRBV7-2
TGTGCCAGCAGCGGGGGGGGGGAGACTGAGCAGTTCTTCTTT
CASSGGGETEQFFF
>NA|TRBJ1-2|few|TRBV15
TGTGCCACCAGCAGAGACGGTCTGGGGGCCTACGCTCATGGCTACACCTTC
CATSRDGLGAYAHGYTF
>NA|TRBJ2-1|few|TRBV5-5
TGTGCCAGCAGCTTTGGAGGGGGCGGGGGGAGCGATGAGCAGTTCTTC
CASSFGGGGGSDEQFF